This TCR beta chain appears in the sequencing data of a study of human T cells and chemical hapten exposure. Time point here: patch test 1, 2 weeks after DPC sensitization. The sample's treatment: therapeutic diphenylcyclopropenone sensitization with weekly scalp DPC. Germline trimming cut 3 bases from V and 3 bases from J; bases unmatched to any gene: 5. The CDR3 runs to 14 residues. Per the germline V gene, CDR1 is LGHDT and CDR2 is YNNKEL (reference sequence). MiXCR, applied by TCRdb to the RACE reads, yields one record per CDR3 protein. The sample consists of some 120,000 distinct CDR3 sequences, 9.5% to 13% of them appearing once.

Specimen: whole blood, collected in connection with sensitization to the hapten diphenylcyclopropenone (DPC). The rearrangement links TRBV3-1 to TRBJ2-7, with 7 bases matching TRBD1. The clonotype originates from a woman between 50 and 59 years old with alopecia areata. Some clones in this sample may be carry-over from other donors' samples. The CDR3 protein is CASSHRDRNYEQYF. CDR3 in DNA: TGTGCCAGCAGCCACCGGGACAGAAACTACGAGCAGTACTTC.